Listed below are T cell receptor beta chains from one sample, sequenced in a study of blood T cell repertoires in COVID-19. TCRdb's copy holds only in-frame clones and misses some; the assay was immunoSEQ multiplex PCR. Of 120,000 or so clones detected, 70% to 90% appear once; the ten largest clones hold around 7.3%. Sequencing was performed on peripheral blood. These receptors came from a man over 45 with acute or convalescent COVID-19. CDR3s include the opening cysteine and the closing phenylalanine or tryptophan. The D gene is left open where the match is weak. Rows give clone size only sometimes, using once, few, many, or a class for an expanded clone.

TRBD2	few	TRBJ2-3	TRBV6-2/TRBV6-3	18	TGTGCCAGCAGTAGTCCCACAGCGGGAGGGCCAGACACAGATACGCAGTATTTT	CASSSPTAGGPDTDTQYF
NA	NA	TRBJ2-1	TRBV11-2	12	TGTGCCAGCAGCTCGCTGAGGAATGAGCAGTTCTTC	CASSSLRNEQFF
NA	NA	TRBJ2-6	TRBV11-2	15	TGTGCCAGCCTAACTCTGAGCTCTGGGGCCAACGTCCTGACTTTC	CASLTLSSGANVLTF
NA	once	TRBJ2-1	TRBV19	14	TGTGCCAGTAGCTTTCTTACAGGGCTTAATGAGCAGTTCTTC	CASSFLTGLNEQFF
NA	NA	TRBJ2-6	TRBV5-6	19	TGTGCCAGCAGCTTGTTTGATGTGACACCTGGATCTGGGGCCAACGTCCTGACTTTC	CASSLFDVTPGSGANVLTF
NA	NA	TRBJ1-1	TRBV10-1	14	TGCGCCAGCAGGCCAGGGGCCCGGAGCACTGAAGCTTTCTTT	CASRPGARSTEAFF
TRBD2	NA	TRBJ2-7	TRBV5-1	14	TGCGCCAGCAGCTTGACTAGCGGGAGTCGCGAGCAGTACTTC	CASSLTSGSREQYF
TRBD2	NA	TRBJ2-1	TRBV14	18	TGTGCCAGCAGCCAAGCTGGCGGGAGGGCTCGGTCCTACAATGAGCAGTTCTTC	CASSQAGGRARSYNEQFF
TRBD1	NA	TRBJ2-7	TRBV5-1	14	TGCGCCAGCAAGCCAGGGGGCGGCAACTACGAGCAGTACTTC	CASKPGGGNYEQYF
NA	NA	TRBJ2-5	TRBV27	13	TGTGCCAGCAGTTTATCCTCGGGAAAGACCCAGTACTTC	CASSLSSGKTQYF
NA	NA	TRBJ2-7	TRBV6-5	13	TGTGCCAGCAGTTATCTAAAAGGGGCGGAGCAGTACTTC	CASSYLKGAEQYF
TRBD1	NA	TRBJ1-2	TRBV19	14	TGTGCCAGTAGTTTCGGACAGGGATCTTATGGCTACACCTTC	CASSFGQGSYGYTF